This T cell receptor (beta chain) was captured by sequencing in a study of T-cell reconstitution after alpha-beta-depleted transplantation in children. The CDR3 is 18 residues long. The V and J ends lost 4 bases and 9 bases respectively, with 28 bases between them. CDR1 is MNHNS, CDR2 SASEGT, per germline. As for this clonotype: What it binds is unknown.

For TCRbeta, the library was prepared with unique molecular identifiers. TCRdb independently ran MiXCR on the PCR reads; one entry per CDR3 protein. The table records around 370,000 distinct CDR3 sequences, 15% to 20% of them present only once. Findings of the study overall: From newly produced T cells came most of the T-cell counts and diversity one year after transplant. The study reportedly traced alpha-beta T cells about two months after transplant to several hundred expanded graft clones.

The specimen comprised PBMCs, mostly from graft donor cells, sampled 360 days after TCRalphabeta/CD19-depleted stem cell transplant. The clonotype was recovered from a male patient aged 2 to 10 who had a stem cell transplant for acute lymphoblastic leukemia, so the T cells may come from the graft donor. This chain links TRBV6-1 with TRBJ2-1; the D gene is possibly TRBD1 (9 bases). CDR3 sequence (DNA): TGTGCCAGCAGTGCCCCGGGACAGGGAGTAGCGGGATGGGGTGAGCAGTTCTTC. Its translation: CASSAPGQGVAGWGEQFF.